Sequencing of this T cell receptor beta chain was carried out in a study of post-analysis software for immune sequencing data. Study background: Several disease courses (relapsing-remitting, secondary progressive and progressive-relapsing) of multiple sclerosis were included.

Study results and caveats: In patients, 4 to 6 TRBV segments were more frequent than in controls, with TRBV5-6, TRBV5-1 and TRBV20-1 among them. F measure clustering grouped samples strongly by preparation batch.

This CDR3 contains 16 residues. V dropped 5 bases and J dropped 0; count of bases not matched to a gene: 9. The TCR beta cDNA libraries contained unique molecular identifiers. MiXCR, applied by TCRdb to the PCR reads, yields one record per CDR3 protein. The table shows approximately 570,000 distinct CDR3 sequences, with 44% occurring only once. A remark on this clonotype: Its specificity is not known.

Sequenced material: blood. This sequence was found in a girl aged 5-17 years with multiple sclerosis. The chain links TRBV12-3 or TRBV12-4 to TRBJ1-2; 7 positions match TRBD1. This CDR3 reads CASSDRESKSNYGYTF. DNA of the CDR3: TGTGCCAGCAGTGACAGGGAATCGAAGTCTAACTATGGCTACACCTTC.